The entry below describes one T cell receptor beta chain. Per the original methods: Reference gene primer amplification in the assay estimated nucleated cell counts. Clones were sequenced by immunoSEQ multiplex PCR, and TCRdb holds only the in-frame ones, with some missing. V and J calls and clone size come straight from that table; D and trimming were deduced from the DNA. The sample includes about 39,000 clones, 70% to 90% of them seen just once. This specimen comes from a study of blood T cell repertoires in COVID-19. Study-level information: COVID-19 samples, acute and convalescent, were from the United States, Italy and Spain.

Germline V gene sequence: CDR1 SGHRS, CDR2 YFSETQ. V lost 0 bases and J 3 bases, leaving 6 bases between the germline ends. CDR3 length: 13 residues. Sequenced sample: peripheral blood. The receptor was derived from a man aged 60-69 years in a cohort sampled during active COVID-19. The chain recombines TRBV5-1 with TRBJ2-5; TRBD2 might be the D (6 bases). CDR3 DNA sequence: TGCGCCAGCAGCTTGGGCGGGGAAGAGACCCAGTACTTC. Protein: CASSLGGEETQYF.